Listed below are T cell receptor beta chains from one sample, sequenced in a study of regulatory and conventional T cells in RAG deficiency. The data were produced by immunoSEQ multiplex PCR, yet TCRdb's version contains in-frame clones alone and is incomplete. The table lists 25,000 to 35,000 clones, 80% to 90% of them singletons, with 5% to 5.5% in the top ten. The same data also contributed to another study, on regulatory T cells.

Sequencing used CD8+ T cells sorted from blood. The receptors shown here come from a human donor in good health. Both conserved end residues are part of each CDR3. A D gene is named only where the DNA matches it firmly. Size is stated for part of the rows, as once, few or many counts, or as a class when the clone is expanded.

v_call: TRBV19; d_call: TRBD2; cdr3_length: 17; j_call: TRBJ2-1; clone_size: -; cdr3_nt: TGTGCCAGTAGTATAATCTTCACTAGCGGCACCTACAATGAGCAGTTCTTC; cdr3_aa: CASSIIFTSGTYNEQFF
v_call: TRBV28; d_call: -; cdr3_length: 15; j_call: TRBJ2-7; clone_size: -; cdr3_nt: TGTGCCAGCAGGCTAAGGGACGTAAGCTCCTACGAGCAGTACTTC; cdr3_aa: CASRLRDVSSYEQYF
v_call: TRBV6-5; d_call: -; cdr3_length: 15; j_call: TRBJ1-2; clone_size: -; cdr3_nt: TGTGCCAGCAGTTACTCGCTGAGGGGGGAGGATGGCTACACCTTC; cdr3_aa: CASSYSLRGEDGYTF
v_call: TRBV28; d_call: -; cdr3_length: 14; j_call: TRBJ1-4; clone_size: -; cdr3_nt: TGTGCCAGCAGTCCGACAGCAACTAATGAAAAACTGTTTTTT; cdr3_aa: CASSPTATNEKLFF
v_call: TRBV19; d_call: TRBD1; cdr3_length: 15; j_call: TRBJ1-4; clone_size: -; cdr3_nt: TGTGCCAGTAGTTACCCGGACAGGATTAATGAAAAACTGTTTTTT; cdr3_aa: CASSYPDRINEKLFF
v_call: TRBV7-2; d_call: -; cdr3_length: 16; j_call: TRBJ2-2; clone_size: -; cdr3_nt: TGTGCCAGCAGCTTAACTGACTACGCGAACACCGGGGAGCTGTTTTTT; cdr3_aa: CASSLTDYANTGELFF
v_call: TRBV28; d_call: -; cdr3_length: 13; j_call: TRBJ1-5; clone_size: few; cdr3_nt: TGTGCCAGCAGTTTACATGATAATCAGCCCCAGCATTTT; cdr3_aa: CASSLHDNQPQHF
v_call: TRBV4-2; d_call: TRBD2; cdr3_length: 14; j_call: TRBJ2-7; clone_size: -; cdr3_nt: TGTGCCAGCAGCACTAGCGGGGGATCCTACGAGCAGTACTTC; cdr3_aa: CASSTSGGSYEQYF
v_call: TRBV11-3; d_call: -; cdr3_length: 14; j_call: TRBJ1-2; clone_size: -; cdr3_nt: TGTGCCAGCAGCCTAGGAGGGACCTACTATGGCTACACCTTC; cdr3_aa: CASSLGGTYYGYTF
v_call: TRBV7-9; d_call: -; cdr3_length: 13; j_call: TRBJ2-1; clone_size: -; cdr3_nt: TGTGCCAGCAGCTTCCCGTGGACTGACGAGCAGTTCTTC; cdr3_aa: CASSFPWTDEQFF
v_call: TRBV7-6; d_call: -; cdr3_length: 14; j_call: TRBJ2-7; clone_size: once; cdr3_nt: TGTGCCAGCAGTATGGGGGGTGATACGTACGAGCAGTACTTC; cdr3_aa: CASSMGGDTYEQYF
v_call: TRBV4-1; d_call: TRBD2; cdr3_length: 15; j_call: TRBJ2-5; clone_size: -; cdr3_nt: TGCGCCAGCAGCCAAGAGGCGGGAGAATTAGAGACCCAGTACTTC; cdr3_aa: CASSQEAGELETQYF
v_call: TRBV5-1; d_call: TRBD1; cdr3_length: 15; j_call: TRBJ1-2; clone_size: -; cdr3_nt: TGCGCCAGCAGCGTCCGACAGGGCACGGACTATGGCTACACCTTC; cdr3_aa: CASSVRQGTDYGYTF
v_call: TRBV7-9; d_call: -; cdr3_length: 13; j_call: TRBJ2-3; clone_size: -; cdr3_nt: TGTGCCGCCCGGGGGGCGGACACAGATACGCAGTATTTT; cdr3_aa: CAARGADTDTQYF
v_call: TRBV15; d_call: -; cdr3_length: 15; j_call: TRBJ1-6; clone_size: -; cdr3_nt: TGTGCCACCAGCAGAGAGAAGGCTAGGAATTCACCCCTCCACTTT; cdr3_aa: CATSREKARNSPLHF
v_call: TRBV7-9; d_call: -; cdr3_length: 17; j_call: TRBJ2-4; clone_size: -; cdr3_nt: TGTGCCAGCAGCTTAGCGCCGGGGAAGTATGCCAAAAACATTCAGTACTTC; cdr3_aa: CASSLAPGKYAKNIQYF
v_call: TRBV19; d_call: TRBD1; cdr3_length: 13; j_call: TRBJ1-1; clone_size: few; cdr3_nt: TGTGCCAGTATCGGACAGGGAGGAACTGAAGCTTTCTTT; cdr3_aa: CASIGQGGTEAFF
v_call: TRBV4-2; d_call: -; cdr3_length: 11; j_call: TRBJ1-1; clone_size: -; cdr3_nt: TGTGCCAGCAGCCAGGAGGGGGAAGCTTTCTTT; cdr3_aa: CASSQEGEAFF
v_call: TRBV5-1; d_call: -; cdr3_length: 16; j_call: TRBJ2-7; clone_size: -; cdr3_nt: TGCGCCAGCAGCGAGAAAATAGCCGACAGCCCTCGGGAGCAGTACTTC; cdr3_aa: CASSEKIADSPREQYF
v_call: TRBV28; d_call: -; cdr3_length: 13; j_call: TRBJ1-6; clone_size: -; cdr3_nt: TGTGCCAGCAGCGTGGGGTATGATTCACCCCTCCACTTT; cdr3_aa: CASSVGYDSPLHF
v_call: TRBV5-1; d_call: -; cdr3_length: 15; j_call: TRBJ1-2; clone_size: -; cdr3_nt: TGCGCCAGCAGCTTGGAACCAGGGTATAGCTATGGCTACACCTTC; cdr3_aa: CASSLEPGYSYGYTF
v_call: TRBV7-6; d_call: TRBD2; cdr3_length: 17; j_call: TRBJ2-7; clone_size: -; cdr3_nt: TGTGCCAGCAGCTTAGGTAGCGGGGAATTCAGCTCCTACGAGCAGTACTTC; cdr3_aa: CASSLGSGEFSSYEQYF
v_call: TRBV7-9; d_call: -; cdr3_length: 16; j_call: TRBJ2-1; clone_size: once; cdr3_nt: TGTGCCAGCAGCTCAAATACGGGACGGAGCTACAATGAGCAGTTCTTC; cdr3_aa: CASSSNTGRSYNEQFF
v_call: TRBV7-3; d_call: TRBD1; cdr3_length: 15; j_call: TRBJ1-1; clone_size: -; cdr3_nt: TGTGCCAGCAGCTTATCCGGGACAGCAAACACTGAAGCTTTCTTT; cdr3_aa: CASSLSGTANTEAFF
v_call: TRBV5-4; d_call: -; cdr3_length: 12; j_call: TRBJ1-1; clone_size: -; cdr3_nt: TGTGCCAGCAGTCCGGTAGGAGGGGAAGCTTTCTTT; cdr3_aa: CASSPVGGEAFF
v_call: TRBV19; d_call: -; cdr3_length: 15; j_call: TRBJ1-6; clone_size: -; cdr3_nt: TGTGCCAGTAGTATTTCGGTACAGCCGAATTCACCCCTCCACTTT; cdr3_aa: CASSISVQPNSPLHF
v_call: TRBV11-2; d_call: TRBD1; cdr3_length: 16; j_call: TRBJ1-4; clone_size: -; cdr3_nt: TGTGCCAGCAGGGGGGCCGGGACAGTTACTAATGAAAAACTGTTTTTT; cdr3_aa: CASRGAGTVTNEKLFF
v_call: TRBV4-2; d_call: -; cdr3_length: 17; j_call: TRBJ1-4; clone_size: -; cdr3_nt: TGTGCCAGCAGCCAAGTACGGTCACCTTATGGGGCTGAAAAACTGTTTTTT; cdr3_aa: CASSQVRSPYGAEKLFF
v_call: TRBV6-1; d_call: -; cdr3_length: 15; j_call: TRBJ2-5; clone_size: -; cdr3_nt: TGTGCCAGCAGTCAGGAAGGTCTGGGATGGGAGACCCAGTACTTC; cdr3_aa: CASSQEGLGWETQYF